This T cell receptor beta chain was documented in a study of breast tumors, draining lymph nodes, adjacent tissues. Study outcomes and limitations: Compared with lymph nodes, tumors were less diverse; compared with nontumor tissue, more. Luminal-like breast cancer showed significantly higher tumor–nontumor repertoire similarity than basal-like.

The lymph nodes were axillary draining lymph nodes from breast cancer patients. This clonotype was picked up many times. Its target is unknown. TCRdb independently ran MiXCR on the multiplex PCR reads; one entry per CDR3 protein. Here the sample spans under 150,000 distinct CDR3 sequences, about a fifth being singletons. The germline V gene has CDR1 SGHAT and CDR2 FQNNGV. Trimming cost V 5 bases and J 9 bases; bases outside gene matches: 10. This CDR3 region has 14 residues. The source material was axillary lymph node tissue. The rearrangement uses TRBV11-2 and TRBJ2-1; 7 bases are shared with TRBD1. This TCR was recovered from a female donor with breast cancer. Some clones in this sample may be carry-over from other donors' samples. The CDR3 region has the DNA TGTGCCAGCAGCATAACAGGGGATGAAAGTGAGCAGTTCTTC. Translating it yields CASSITGDESEQFF.